This T cell receptor beta chain was obtained from a study of blood T cell repertoires in COVID-19. Looking at the study overall: Sample material is recorded as cDNA or gDNA derived from T cells, B-cell-depleted T cells, or PBMCs.

This clone was seen just once. Germline V gives CDR1 SGHRS, CDR2 YFSETQ. The V gene end was trimmed by 4 bases and the J gene end by 0 bases; junction bases not matched to a gene: 5. There are 18 residues in the CDR3. Measured with immunoSEQ multiplex PCR; TCRdb has only the in-frame clones, and not every one. The sample has roughly 120,000 clones, roughly nine tenths seen once. This sequence originates from a man aged 50-59 years with active COVID-19. This rearrangement joins TRBV5-1 to TRBJ2-3, with 16 bases identical to TRBD2. Input material: peripheral blood. The CDR3 nucleotides are TGCGCCAGCAGCACCGGGGGACTAGCGGGAGGGAGCACAGATACGCAGTATTTT. This codes for CASSTGGLAGGSTDTQYF.